The 6 T cell receptor beta chains given below trace back to one sample, sequenced in a study of blood T cells in healthy people across ages. PCR was performed a second time for about 7 to 12 cycles using a sample-barcoded 5' primer and a J-beta primer mix. TCRdb analysed the 5' RACE reads with MiXCR anew, one entry per CDR3 protein. The table includes around 1,000,000 distinct CDR3 sequences, around two fifths detected once. Sequenced sample: blood. The source is a man between 18 and 29 years old in good health.

J is TRBJ2-1 and V is TRBV4-3, with TRBD1 matching over 9 bases. Germline V gives CDR1 LGHNA, CDR2 YSLEER. The CDR3 runs 19 residues. The V segment lost 4 bases and the J segment 3 bases; nucleotides outside the gene matches: 16. DNA for the CDR3: TGCGCCAGCAGCCCGTCGCTAGGGAAGCCGGGACAGGGCTACAATGAGCAGTTCTTC. This sequence encodes CASSPSLGKPGQGYNEQFF.

This clonotype showed up just a few times. V and J are TRBV29-1 and TRBJ2-1; D remains unclear. Germline V gene data show CDR1 as SQVTM and CDR2 as ANQGSEA. Between the trimmed V and J ends, which lost 7 bases and 3 bases, there was a span of 10 bases. The CDR3 has 12 residues. CDR3 sequence reads: CSGMRNYNEQFF. DNA of the CDR3: TGCAGCGGTATGAGAAACTACAATGAGCAGTTCTTC.

The chain employs TRBV20-1 and TRBJ1-2; 8 nucleotides match TRBD1. Per germline, CDR1 DFQATT and CDR2 SNEGSKA (reference sequence). CDR3 length equals 12 residues. V shed 0 bases and J 10 bases; nucleotides not matched to a gene: 4. This CDR3 reads CSARDGTGDYTF. DNA of the CDR3: TGCAGTGCTAGAGATGGGACAGGAGACTACACCTTC.

This clonotype was recorded a few times. This rearrangement joins TRBV12-3 or TRBV12-4 to TRBJ2-7; 7 nucleotides agree with TRBD1. This CDR3 is 14 amino acids long. The V and J ends lost 4 bases and 4 bases, in that order; junction bases with no gene match: 7. CDR3 DNA: TGTGCCAGCAGTTCGTCCCGGGACAGATACGAGCAGTACTTC. It encodes CASSSSRDRYEQYF.

The table lists this clonotype with a few counts. V is TRBV5-1 and J is TRBJ2-1, with D uncertain. V lost 0 bases, J lost 9 bases, and 13 bases lay in between. The germline V gene has CDR1 SGHRS and CDR2 YFSETQ. There are 14 residues in the CDR3. CDR3 DNA sequence: TGCGCCAGCAGCTTGGTCGGGCAGGATGGTGAGCAGTTCTTC. It specifies CASSLVGQDGEQFF.

The V call is TRBV3-1, the J call TRBJ2-5, with unresolved D. CDR1 and CDR2 from the germline V gene are LGHDT and YNNKEL (reference sequence). The CDR3 is 12 residues long. V lost 2 bases and J lost 11, with 12 bases in between. Here the CDR3 DNA reads TGTGCCAGCAGCCAAAAGTCCGATGAGCAGTACTTC. It encodes CASSQKSDEQYF.